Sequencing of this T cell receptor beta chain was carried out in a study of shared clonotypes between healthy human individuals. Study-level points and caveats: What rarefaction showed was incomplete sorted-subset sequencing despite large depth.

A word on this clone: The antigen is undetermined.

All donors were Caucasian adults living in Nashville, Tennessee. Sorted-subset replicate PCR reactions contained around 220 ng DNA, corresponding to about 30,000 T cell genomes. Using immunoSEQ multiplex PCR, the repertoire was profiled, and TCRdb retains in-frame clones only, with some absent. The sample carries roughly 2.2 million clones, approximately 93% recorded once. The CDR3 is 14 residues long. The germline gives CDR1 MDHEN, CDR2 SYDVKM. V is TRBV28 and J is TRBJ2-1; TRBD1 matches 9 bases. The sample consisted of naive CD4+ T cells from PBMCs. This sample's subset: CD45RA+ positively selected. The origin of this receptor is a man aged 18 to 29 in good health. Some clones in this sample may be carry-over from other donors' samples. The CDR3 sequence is CVSNRGRSYNEQFF. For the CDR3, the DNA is TGTGTCTCCAACAGGGGGCGGTCATACAATGAGCAGTTCTTC.